This T cell receptor (beta chain) comes out of a study of cytomegalovirus exposure and HLA in healthy donors. 60 Vbeta and 13 Jbeta primers were used in PCR. Sequencing used immunoSEQ multiplex PCR; TCRdb keeps in-frame clones, though not all of them. Of more than 130,000 clones listed, 78% are singletons. V shed 1 base and J 6 bases; nucleotides not matched to a gene: 6. This CDR3 spans 15 amino acids. CDR1 and CDR2 (germline): SGHTA, FQGNSA. V and J are TRBV7-2 and TRBJ1-5; 7 nucleotides agree with TRBD1. The receptor's source is a male donor in good health and CMV-seronegative. The sequencing input was PBMCs. CDR3 DNA: TGTGCCAGCAGCTTAGATAAGGGGGCTCCTCAGCCCCAGCATTTT. It encodes CASSLDKGAPQPQHF.